The entry below describes one TCR beta chain. The record originates from a study of cytomegalovirus exposure and HLA in healthy donors. TCRdb keeps only in-frame clones here, not all; method: immunoSEQ multiplex PCR. Of some 85,000 clones detected, 90% to 97% appear once; the ten largest clones hold approximately 1.3%. Germline V gene lookup returns CDR1 LNHDA and CDR2 SQIVND (reference sequence). CDR3 size: 15 residues. V lost 6 bases and J lost 0, with 12 bases in between. The chain carries TRBV19 and TRBJ2-1, with a possible D match to TRBD2 (6 bases). This sequence was found in a woman in her late teens or twenties in good health and CMV-seronegative. Sequencing was done on a sample of PBMCs. CDR3 DNA sequence: TGTGCCAGTAGGGGTGGGGGGAGCTCCTACAATGAGCAGTTCTTC. It is translated as CASRGGGSSYNEQFF.